The source of this TCR beta chain is a study of T-cell memory formation after mild COVID-19. As to this clonotype: Its antigen is as yet unknown.

V trimming: 5 bases; J trimming: 3 bases; junction bases outside the gene matches: 12. The CDR3 is 16 amino acids. General observations from the study: Contracting CD8+ clones were enriched in EMRA, CD4+ mainly in CM and EM.

Barcoded TCR alpha and TCR beta cDNA libraries with UMIs came from 5'RACE using constant-segment primers. From the 5' RACE reads, TCRdb called clonotypes with MiXCR, one entry per CDR3 protein. The sample has 400,000 to 450,000 distinct CDR3 sequences, over 15% seen once; the top ten hold about a fifth. The gene calls are TRBV12-3 or TRBV12-4 and TRBJ1-2; 7 nucleotides agree with TRBD1. This receptor was obtained from a man aged 18 to 35 who had mild COVID-19 (a few samples of this study predate the infection). Cell type and time point are not known. The source material was PBMCs or a T cell subset sorted from them (not recorded which). The CDR3 reads CASSLTRTGLDYGYTF. CDR3 nucleotides: TGTGCCAGCAGTCTGACTCGGACAGGCTTGGACTATGGCTACACCTTC.